This passage covers 9 T cell receptor beta chains from one sample sequenced in a study of T cells in Graves' hyperthyroidism and ophthalmopathy (dated 2019 in TCRdb). Library preparation used multiplex PCR. The data were produced on an Illumina HiSeq 2000. The TCR beta CDR3 regions were amplified from the RNA transcripts. A first-round RT-PCR of the TCR CDR3 used the HTBI primer set with the Qiagen OneStep RT-PCR kit. The public reads were run again by TCRdb, first through fastp at Q25 and then through MiXCR, and only productive beta chains were kept. Each entry is one CDR3 protein sequence, shown with its most common DNA and genes. The sample contains nearly 600,000 distinct CDR3 sequences, approximately 14% of them found a single time. The leading ten clones occupy 5.8% of the sample. Sequencing was carried out using blood. The receptor set was obtained from a woman in her 30s with Graves' hyperthyroidism that later progressed to Graves' ophthalmopathy.

The V gene is TRBV5-1, the J gene TRBJ1-5; perhaps TRBD1 as D (5 bases). The CDR3 is 15 residues long. The germline CDR1 and CDR2 sequences are SGHRS and YFSETQ. V was clipped by 0 bases and J by 7 bases, with 14 bases between them. As DNA, the CDR3 is TGCGCCAGCAGCTTGGGTTGGGGGGATCAACAGCCCCAGCATTTT. Its translation: CASSLGWGDQQPQHF.

This clonotype appeared many times. The rearrangement links TRBV9 to TRBJ2-5; 7 bases map to TRBD1. Germline V gene sequence: CDR1 SGDLS, CDR2 YYNGEE. This CDR3 has 13 residues. Trimming at V came to 4 bases and at J to 7 bases, leaving 7 bases not matched to a gene. As DNA, the CDR3 is TGTGCCAGCAGCCGGACAGGAGTAGGGACCCAGTACTTC. As protein: CASSRTGVGTQYF.

The table lists this clonotype with a few counts. CDR3 DNA: TGTGCCAGCAGCCATGACAGGGGGACCTCCTACGAGCAGTACTTC. Translated: CASSHDRGTSYEQYF. J is TRBJ2-7 and V is TRBV7-9; TRBD1 matches at 9 bases. The V segment lost 5 bases and the J segment 0 bases; nucleotides outside the gene matches: 5. Germline assignment: CDR1 SEHNR and CDR2 FQNEAQ (reference sequence). The CDR3 spans 15 residues.

The rearrangement uses TRBV7-2 and TRBJ2-6; perhaps TRBD2 as D (6 bases). Germline CDR1 is SGHTA and CDR2 is FQGNSA. The CDR3 totals 18 residues. The ends were cut back, 7 bases at V and 2 bases at J, with 21 bases in the middle. This CDR3 reads CASTPRRERATGANVLTF. The CDR3 DNA is TGTGCCAGCACTCCGAGGAGGGAACGAGCGACTGGGGCCAACGTCCTGACTTTC.

This clonotype has a count of ten or more. The chain couples TRBV5-1 to TRBJ1-1; 8 bases match TRBD1. Germline V gene data show CDR1 as SGHRS and CDR2 as YFSETQ. The V and J ends lost 4 bases and 1 base, in that order; junction bases with no gene match: 6. This CDR3 has 15 residues. The chain's CDR3 is CASSLRQGTNTEAFF. CDR3 nucleotide sequence: TGCGCCAGCAGCCTTAGACAGGGGACGAACACTGAAGCTTTCTTT.

The chain joins TRBV19 to TRBJ1-2, with 8 nucleotides matching TRBD1. Per germline, CDR1 LNHDA and CDR2 SQIVND (reference sequence). V lost 5 bases to trimming and J lost 3 bases; unmatched junction nucleotides: 8. This CDR3 has 15 amino acids. This chain's CDR3 is CASSPRGRPDYGYTF. The CDR3 DNA reads TGTGCCAGTAGTCCCAGGGGGCGCCCCGACTATGGCTACACCTTC.

In its sample, this clonotype was seen many times. V usage is TRBV7-2 and J usage is TRBJ2-1; D not resolved. V gave up 5 bases and J gave up 10 bases, with 12 bases separating them. The CDR3 extends over 12 amino acids. The V gene's germline CDR1 is SGHTA and CDR2 FQGNSA. This CDR3 reads CASSQTSVEQFF. The CDR3 nucleotides are TGTGCCAGCAGCCAAACGAGCGTCGAGCAGTTCTTC.

This rearrangement joins TRBV27 to TRBJ1-1; D is ambiguous. V lost 0 bases to trimming and J lost 1 base, with 12 bases between them. Germline V gene sequence: CDR1 MNHEY, CDR2 SMNVEV (reference sequence). The CDR3 covers 16 residues. The CDR3 DNA is TGTGCCAGCAGTTTATCCGTCAGAAAAGCGAACACTGAAGCTTTCTTT. Residues: CASSLSVRKANTEAFF.

This clonotype was found many times. The junction departs from the called germline gene at one end, perhaps through a read error. The rearrangement uses TRBV3-1 and TRBJ1-1; TRBD1 matches at 9 bases. Germline V gene sequence: CDR1 LGHDT, CDR2 YNNKEL (reference sequence). This CDR3 has 15 residues. The CDR3, as DNA: TGTGCCAGCACCCAACGGGGACAGGGTCACACTGAAGCTTTCTTT. Protein: CASTQRGQGHTEAFF.